This is a list of T cell receptor beta chains from one sample in a study of cytomegalovirus exposure and HLA in healthy donors. Produced via immunoSEQ multiplex PCR; TCRdb's table is partial and in-frame only. The profile covers about 220,000 clones, with 85% to 90% appearing a single time and 2.9% taken by the ten largest. Sequencing input: PBMCs. The receptors stem from a woman aged 18-29 years in good health and CMV-seronegative. Both conserved end residues are part of each CDR3. The D gene is left open where the match is weak. Clone size is shown for a subset of rows, as once, few, many or a class of expanded clone.

size: NA; J: TRBJ2-7; D: NA; V: TRBV2; CDR3: CASSEAAGYSYEQYF; DNA: TGTGCCAGCAGTGAAGCAGCAGGGTACTCCTACGAGCAGTACTTC
size: NA; J: TRBJ2-7; D: TRBD2; V: TRBV19; CDR3: CATKQGFGKAGGYEQYF; DNA: TGTGCCACGAAACAGGGGTTCGGGAAAGCGGGAGGTTACGAGCAGTACTTC
size: NA; J: TRBJ2-7; D: NA; V: TRBV28; CDR3: CASCPAGDEQYF; DNA: TGTGCCAGCTGCCCTGCAGGGGACGAGCAGTACTTC
size: NA; J: TRBJ1-4; D: NA; V: TRBV27; CDR3: CASSLSIITGGNEKLFF; DNA: TGTGCCAGCAGTTTATCGATAATAACCGGGGGTAATGAAAAACTGTTTTTT
size: NA; J: TRBJ1-1; D: NA; V: TRBV5-1; CDR3: CASSLETGLTEAFF; DNA: TGCGCCAGCAGCTTGGAGACAGGTCTCACTGAAGCTTTCTTT
size: NA; J: TRBJ2-3; D: NA; V: TRBV29-1; CDR3: CSVEGGLRLGNTQYF; DNA: TGCAGCGTTGAAGGCGGGCTTCGGTTGGGGAATACGCAGTATTTT
size: NA; J: TRBJ1-5; D: NA; V: TRBV7-8; CDR3: CASMASFSNQPQHF; DNA: TGTGCCAGCATGGCTTCTTTTAGCAATCAGCCCCAGCATTTT
size: NA; J: TRBJ2-1; D: TRBD2; V: TRBV10-1; CDR3: CASSVAAGGLGEQFF; DNA: TGCGCCAGCAGCGTTGCCGCGGGAGGGCTCGGTGAGCAGTTCTTC
size: once; J: TRBJ2-7; D: TRBD2; V: TRBV11-3; CDR3: CASSLASGETYEQYF; DNA: TGTGCCAGCAGCTTAGCTAGCGGGGAGACCTACGAGCAGTACTTC
size: NA; J: TRBJ2-6; D: TRBD1; V: TRBV7-9; CDR3: CASSGRTGGGANVLTF; DNA: TGTGCCAGCAGCGGACGGACAGGGGGCGGGGCCAACGTCCTGACTTTC
size: few; J: TRBJ2-7; D: TRBD2; V: TRBV19; CDR3: CASSRGGRAVEQYF; DNA: TGTGCCAGTAGTAGAGGCGGGAGGGCCGTGGAGCAGTACTTC
size: NA; J: TRBJ2-4; D: TRBD2; V: TRBV2; CDR3: CASSEAGLAGTKNIQYF; DNA: TGTGCCAGCAGTGAAGCGGGACTAGCGGGTACTAAAAACATTCAGTACTTC
size: NA; J: TRBJ1-5; D: TRBD1; V: TRBV28; CDR3: CASSLDSFRGFSNQPQHF; DNA: TGTGCCAGCAGTTTGGATAGCTTCAGGGGGTTCAGCAATCAGCCCCAGCATTTT
size: NA; J: TRBJ2-3; D: NA; V: TRBV27; CDR3: CASSERGIELPGRDTQYF; DNA: TGTGCCAGCAGTGAACGTGGTATAGAACTACCCGGGAGAGATACGCAGTATTTT
size: NA; J: TRBJ2-1; D: NA; V: TRBV19; CDR3: CASRTDSRRGNEQFF; DNA: TGTGCCAGTAGGACGGACAGCCGAAGAGGCAATGAGCAGTTCTTC
size: NA; J: TRBJ2-5; D: NA; V: TRBV5-1; CDR3: CASSYQKTGEQETQYF; DNA: TGCGCCAGCAGCTATCAAAAAACAGGAGAACAAGAGACCCAGTACTTC